This T cell receptor (beta chain) was identified in a study of T cells after posttransplantation cyclophosphamide. Cells defined as naive were viable CD3+CD4+ or CD3+CD8+ and CCR7+CD45RA+CD45RO-CD95-CD27+CD28+. A word on this clone: No antigen is known for it.

The junction had 8 bases not matched to a gene; V was cut back by 3 bases and J by 8 bases. The CDR3 is 17 amino acids. The germline V gene encodes CDR1 SGHRS and CDR2 YFSETQ. Study-level findings and limits: Recipient CMV seropositivity and CMV reactivation strongly tracked TRB clonality.

TCRdb's copy holds only in-frame clones and misses some; the assay was immunoSEQ multiplex PCR. The data hold about 19,000 clones, with 98% observed a single time. The sequenced material came from naive CD4+ T cells sorted from PBMCs. The chain has TRBV5-1 and TRBJ2-4; 16 nucleotides align to TRBD2. This receptor was taken from a man aged 35-49 years in good health, CMV-negative, and a related stem cell transplant donor. Here the CDR3 reads CASSSGTSGRAGDIQYF. The CDR3 DNA is TGCGCCAGCAGCTCCGGGACTAGCGGGAGGGCCGGAGACATTCAGTACTTC.